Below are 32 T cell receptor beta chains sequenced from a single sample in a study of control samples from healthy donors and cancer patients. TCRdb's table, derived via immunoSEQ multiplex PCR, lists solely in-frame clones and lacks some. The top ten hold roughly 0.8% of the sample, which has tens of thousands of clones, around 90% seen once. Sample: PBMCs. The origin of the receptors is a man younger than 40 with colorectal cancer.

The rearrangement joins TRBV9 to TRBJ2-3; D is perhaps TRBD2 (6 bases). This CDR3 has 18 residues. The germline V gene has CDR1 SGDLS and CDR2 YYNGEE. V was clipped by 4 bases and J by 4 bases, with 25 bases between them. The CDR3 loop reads CASSPRGGAGRGSDTQYF. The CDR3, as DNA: TGTGCCAGCAGCCCGCGTGGTGGGGCAGGGCGGGGATCAGATACGCAGTATTTT.

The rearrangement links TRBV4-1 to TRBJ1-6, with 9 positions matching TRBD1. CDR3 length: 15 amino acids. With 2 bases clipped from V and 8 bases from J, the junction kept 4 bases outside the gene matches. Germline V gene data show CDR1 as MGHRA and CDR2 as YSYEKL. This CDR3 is CASSQRDRDHSPLHF. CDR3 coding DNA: TGCGCCAGCAGCCAAAGGGACAGGGATCATTCACCCCTCCACTTT.

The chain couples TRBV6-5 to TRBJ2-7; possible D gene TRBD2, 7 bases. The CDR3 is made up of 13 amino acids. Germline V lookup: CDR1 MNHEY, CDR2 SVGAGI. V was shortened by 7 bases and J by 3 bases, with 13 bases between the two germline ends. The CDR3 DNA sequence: TGTGCCAGCACTGCGGGGGCCAACTACGAGCAGTACTTC. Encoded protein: CASTAGANYEQYF.

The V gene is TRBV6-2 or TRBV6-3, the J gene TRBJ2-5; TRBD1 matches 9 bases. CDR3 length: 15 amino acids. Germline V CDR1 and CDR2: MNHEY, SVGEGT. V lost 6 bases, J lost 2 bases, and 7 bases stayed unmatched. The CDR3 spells CASSPGTGNQETQYF. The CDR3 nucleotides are TGTGCCAGCAGCCCCGGGACAGGGAATCAAGAGACCCAGTACTTC.

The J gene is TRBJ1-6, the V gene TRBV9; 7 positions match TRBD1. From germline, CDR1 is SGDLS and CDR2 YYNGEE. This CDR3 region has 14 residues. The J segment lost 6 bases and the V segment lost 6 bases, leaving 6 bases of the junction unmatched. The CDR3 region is CASTPGTVNSPLHF. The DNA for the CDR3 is TGTGCCAGCACCCCCGGGACAGTTAATTCACCCCTCCACTTT.

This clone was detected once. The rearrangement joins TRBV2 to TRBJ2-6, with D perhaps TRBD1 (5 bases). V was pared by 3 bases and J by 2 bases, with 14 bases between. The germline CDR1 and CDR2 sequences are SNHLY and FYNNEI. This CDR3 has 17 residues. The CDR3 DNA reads TGTGCCAGCAGTGAGACGGCAGGGTGGGCTGGGGCCAACGTCCTGACTTTC. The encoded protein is CASSETAGWAGANVLTF.

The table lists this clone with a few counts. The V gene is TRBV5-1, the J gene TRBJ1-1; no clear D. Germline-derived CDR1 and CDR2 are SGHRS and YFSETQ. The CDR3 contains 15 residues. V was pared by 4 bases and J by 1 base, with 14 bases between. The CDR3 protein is CASSPDGLKNTEAFF. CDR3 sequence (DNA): TGCGCCAGCAGCCCGGACGGATTGAAGAACACTGAAGCTTTCTTT. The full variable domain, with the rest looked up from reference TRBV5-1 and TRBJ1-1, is KAGVTQTPRYLIKTRGQQVTLSCSPISGHRSVSWYQQTPGQGLQFLFEYFSETQRNKGNFPGRFSGRQFSNSRSEMNVSTLELGDSALYLCASSPDGLKNTEAFFGQGTRLTVV.

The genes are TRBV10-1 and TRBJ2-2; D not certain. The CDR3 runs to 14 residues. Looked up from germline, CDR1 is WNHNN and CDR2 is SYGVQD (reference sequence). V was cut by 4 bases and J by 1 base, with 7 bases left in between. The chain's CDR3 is CASSVGLNTGELFF. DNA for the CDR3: TGCGCCAGCAGTGTCGGTTTGAACACCGGGGAGCTGTTTTTT.

CDR3 DNA sequence: TGTGCCAGCAGCCAGATACCACTAGCGGGGGACACCGGGGAGCTGTTTTTT. Encoded protein: CASSQIPLAGDTGELFF. The chain employs TRBV7-9 and TRBJ2-2; TRBD2 matches 11 bases. V trimming: 5 bases; J trimming: 3 bases; junction bases outside the gene matches: 8. From germline, CDR1 is SEHNR and CDR2 FQNEAQ (reference sequence). The CDR3 spans 17 residues.

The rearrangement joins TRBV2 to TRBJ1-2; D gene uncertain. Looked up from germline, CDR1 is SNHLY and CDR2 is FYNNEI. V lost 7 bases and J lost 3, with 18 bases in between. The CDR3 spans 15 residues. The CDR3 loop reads CASKISLIRDYGYTF. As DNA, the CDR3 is TGTGCCAGCAAAATCTCTCTGATAAGGGACTATGGCTACACCTTC.

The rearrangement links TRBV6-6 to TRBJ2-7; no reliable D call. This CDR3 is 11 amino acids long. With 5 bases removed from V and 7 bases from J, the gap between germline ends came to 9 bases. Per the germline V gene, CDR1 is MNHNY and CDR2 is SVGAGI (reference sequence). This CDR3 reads CASSKEGEQYV. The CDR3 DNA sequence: TGTGCCAGCAGTAAAGAAGGGGAGCAGTACGTC.

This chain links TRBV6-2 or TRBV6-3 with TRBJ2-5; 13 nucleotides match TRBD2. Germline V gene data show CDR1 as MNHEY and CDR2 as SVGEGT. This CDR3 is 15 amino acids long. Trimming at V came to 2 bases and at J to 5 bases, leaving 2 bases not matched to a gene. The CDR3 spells CASSYTTSGGETQYF. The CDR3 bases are TGTGCCAGCAGTTACACGACTAGCGGGGGGGAGACCCAGTACTTC.

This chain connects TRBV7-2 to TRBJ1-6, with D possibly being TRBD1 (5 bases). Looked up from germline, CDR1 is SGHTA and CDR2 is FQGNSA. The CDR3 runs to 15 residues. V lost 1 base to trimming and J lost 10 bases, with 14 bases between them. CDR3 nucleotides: TGTGCCAGCAGCTTAGAAGGCTGGGGGAACTCACCCCTCCACTTT. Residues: CASSLEGWGNSPLHF.

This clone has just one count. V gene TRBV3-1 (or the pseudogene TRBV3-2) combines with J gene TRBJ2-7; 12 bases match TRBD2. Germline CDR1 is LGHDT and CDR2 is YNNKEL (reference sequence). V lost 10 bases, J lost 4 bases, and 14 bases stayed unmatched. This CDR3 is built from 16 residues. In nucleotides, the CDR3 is TGTGCCACCTCGACTAGCGGGGGCCAAGGAGAATACGAGCAGTACTTC. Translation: CATSTSGGQGEYEQYF.

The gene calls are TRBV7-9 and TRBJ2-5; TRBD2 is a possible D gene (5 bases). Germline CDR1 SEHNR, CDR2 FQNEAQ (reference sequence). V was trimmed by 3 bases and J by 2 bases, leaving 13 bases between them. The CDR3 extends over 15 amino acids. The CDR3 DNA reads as TGTGCCAGCAGCTTCGGTCCGAGAGGGCAAGAGACCCAGTACTTC. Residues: CASSFGPRGQETQYF. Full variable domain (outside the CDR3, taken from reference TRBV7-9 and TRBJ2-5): DTGVSQNPRHKITKRGQNVTFRCDPISEHNRLYWYRQTLGQGPEFLTYFQNEAQLEKSRLLSDRFSAERPKGSFSTLEIQRTEQGDSAMYLCASSFGPRGQETQYFGPGTRLLVL.

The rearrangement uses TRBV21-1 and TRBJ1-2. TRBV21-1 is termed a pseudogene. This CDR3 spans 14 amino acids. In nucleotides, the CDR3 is TGTGCCAGCCCCCGGAGGGACTCTAACTATGGCTACACCTTC. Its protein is CASPRRDSNYGYTF.

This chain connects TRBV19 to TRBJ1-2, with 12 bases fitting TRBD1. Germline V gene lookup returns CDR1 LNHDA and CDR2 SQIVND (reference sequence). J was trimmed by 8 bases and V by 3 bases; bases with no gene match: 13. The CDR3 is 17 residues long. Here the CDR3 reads CASSISPGTGGASGYTF. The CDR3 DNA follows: TGTGCCAGTAGTATTTCCCCCGGGACAGGGGGCGCGAGCGGCTACACCTTC.

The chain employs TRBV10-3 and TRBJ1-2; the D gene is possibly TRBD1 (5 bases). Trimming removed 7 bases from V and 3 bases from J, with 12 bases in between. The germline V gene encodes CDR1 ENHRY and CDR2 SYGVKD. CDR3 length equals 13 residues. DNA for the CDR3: TGTGCCATCACGAGGGACCGAGACTATGGCTACACCTTC. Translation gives CAITRDRDYGYTF.

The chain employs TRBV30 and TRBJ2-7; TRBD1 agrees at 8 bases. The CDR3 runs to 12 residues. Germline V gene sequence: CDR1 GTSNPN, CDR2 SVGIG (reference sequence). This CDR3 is CAAADRVYEQYF. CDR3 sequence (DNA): TGTGCGGCCGCGGACAGGGTGTACGAGCAGTACTTC.

The CDR3 region is CASSLGAPGIQPQHF. In DNA, the CDR3 is TGTGCCAGCAGCTTGGGGGCTCCGGGCATTCAGCCCCAGCATTTT. The rearrangement uses TRBV7-8 and TRBJ1-5, with D possibly TRBD1 on 6 matching bases. This CDR3 region has 15 residues. Germline values: CDR1 SGHVS, CDR2 FQNEAQ. Trimming cost V 3 bases and J 6 bases, with 15 bases left between them. Filled out from reference TRBV7-8 and TRBJ1-5, the complete variable domain reads GAGVSQSPRYKVAKRGQDVALRCDPISGHVSLFWYQQALGQGPEFLTYFQNEAQLDKSGLPSDRFFAERPEGSVSTLKIQRTQQEDSAVYLCASSLGAPGIQPQHFGDGTRLSIL.

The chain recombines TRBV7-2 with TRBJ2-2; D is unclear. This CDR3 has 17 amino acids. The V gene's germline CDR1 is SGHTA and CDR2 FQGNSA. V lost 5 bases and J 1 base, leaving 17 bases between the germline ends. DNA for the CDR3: TGTGCCAGCAGCATACGGACCGGTCCTCTGAACACCGGGGAGCTGTTTTTT. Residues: CASSIRTGPLNTGELFF.

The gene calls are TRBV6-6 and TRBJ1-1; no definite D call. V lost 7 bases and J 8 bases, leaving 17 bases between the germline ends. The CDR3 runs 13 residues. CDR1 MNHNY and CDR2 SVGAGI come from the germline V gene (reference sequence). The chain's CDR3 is CASTPRARVEAFF. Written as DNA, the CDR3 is TGTGCCAGCACCCCTCGAGCCCGCGTAGAAGCTTTCTTT.

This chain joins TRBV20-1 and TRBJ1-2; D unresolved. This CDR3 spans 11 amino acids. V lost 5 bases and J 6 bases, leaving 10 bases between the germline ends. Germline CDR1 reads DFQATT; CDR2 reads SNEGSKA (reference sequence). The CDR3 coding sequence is TGCAGTGCTCCTCATGTCAATGGCTACACCTTC. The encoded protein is CSAPHVNGYTF.

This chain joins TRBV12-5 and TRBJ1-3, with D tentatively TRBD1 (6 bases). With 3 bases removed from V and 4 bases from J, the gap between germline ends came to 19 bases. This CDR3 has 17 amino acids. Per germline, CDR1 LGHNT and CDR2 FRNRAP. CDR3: CASGFRAGGRYGNTIYF. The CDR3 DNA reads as TGTGCTAGTGGTTTTCGGGCGGGGGGCCGGTACGGAAACACCATATATTTT.

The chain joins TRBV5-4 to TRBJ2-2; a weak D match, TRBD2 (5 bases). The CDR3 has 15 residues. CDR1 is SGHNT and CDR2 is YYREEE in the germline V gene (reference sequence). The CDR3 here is CALSGPRRYTGELFF. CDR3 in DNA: TGTGCACTCAGCGGTCCCCGAAGATACACCGGGGAGCTGTTTTTT.

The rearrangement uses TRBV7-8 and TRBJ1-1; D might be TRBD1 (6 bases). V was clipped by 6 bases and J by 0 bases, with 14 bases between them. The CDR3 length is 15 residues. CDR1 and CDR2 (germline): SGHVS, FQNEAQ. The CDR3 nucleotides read TGTGCCAGCAGTCGGTGGGACACCTTGAACACTGAAGCTTTCTTT. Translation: CASSRWDTLNTEAFF.

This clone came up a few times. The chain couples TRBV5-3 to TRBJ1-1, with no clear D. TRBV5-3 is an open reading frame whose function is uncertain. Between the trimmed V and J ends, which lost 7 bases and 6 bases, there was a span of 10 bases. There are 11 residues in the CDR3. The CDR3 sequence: CARPAVSEAFF. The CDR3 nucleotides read TGTGCCAGACCTGCGGTGTCTGAAGCTTTCTTT.

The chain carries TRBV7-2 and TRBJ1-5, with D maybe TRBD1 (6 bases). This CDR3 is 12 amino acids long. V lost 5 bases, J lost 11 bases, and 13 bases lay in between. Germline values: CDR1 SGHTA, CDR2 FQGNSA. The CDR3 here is CASSQPRGAQHF. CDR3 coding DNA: TGTGCCAGCAGCCAACCAAGGGGGGCCCAGCATTTT.

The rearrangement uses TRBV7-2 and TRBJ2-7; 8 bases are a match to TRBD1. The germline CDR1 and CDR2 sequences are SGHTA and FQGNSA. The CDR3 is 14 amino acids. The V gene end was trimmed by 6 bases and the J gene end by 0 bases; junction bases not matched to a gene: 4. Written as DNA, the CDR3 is TGTGCCAGCAGTAGGGACAGGCGCTCCTACGAGCAGTACTTC. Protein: CASSRDRRSYEQYF.

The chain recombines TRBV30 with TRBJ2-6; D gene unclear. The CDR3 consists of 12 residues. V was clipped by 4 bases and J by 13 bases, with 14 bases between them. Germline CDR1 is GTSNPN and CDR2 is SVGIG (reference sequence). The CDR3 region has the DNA TGTGCCTGGACCACCCGTGGGGATGTCCTGACTTTC. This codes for CAWTTRGDVLTF.

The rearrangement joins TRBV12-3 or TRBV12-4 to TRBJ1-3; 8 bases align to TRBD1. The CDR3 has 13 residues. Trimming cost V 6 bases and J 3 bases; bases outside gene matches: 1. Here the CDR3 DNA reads TGTGCCAGCAGCAGGGGGCATGGAAACACCATATATTTT. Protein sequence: CASSRGHGNTIYF.

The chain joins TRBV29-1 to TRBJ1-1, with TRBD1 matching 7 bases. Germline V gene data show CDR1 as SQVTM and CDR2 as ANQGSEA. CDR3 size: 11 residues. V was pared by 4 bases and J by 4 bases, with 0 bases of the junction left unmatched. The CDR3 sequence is CSVGTGTEAFF. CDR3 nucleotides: TGCAGCGTTGGGACAGGCACTGAAGCTTTCTTT.